The TCR beta chain described here comes from a study of blood T cell repertoires in COVID-19. Clones were read by immunoSEQ multiplex PCR, and TCRdb kept only the in-frame ones, dropping some. The table includes 81,000 or so clones, around 85% detected once. The sequencing input was peripheral blood. This TCR derives from a man aged 45-65 years with COVID-19, enrolled during active disease.

The CDR3 is CASSPQAGNTEAFF. DNA for the CDR3: TGTGCCAGCTCACCACAGGCGGGGAACACTGAAGCTTTCTTT. The rearrangement uses TRBV18 and TRBJ1-1; D unresolved. CDR1 and CDR2 from the germline V gene are KGHSH and LQKENI. The length of the CDR3 is 14 residues. V lost 1 base to trimming and J lost 1 base, with 7 bases between them.